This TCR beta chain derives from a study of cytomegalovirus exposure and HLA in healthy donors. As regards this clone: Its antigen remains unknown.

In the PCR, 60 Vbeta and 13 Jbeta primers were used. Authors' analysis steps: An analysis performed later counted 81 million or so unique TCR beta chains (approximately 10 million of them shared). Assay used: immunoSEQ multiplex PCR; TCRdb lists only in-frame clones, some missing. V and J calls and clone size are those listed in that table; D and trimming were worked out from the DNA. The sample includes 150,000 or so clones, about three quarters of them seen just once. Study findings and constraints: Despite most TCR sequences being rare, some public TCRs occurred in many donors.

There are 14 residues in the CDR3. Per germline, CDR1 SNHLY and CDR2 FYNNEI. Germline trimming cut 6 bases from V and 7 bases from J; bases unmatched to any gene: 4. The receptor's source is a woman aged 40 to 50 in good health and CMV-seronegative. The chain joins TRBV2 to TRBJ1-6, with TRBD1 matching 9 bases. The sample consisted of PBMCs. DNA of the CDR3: TGTGCCAGCAGCCGACAGGGGGGGAATTCACCCCTCCACTTT. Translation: CASSRQGGNSPLHF.